This T cell receptor beta chain was sequenced in a study of cytomegalovirus exposure and HLA in healthy donors. The data were produced by immunoSEQ multiplex PCR, yet TCRdb's version contains in-frame clones alone and is incomplete. The sample contains 150,000 to 200,000 clones, about 96% of which appear only once. The length of the CDR3 is 16 residues. V dropped 0 bases and J dropped 0 bases, with 6 bases sitting between them. In germline, CDR1 is MNHEY, CDR2 SMNVEV (reference sequence). The sequence came from a woman in her late teens or twenties in good health and CMV-seronegative. This sequence joins TRBV27 and TRBJ1-6; no firm D call. Sequenced material: PBMCs. DNA of the CDR3: TGTGCCAGCAGTTTATCGAGTAGCTCCTATAATTCACCCCTCCACTTT. The encoded protein is CASSLSSSSYNSPLHF.